The rows below give T cell receptor beta chains drawn from one sample of a study of cytomegalovirus exposure and HLA in healthy donors. Sequencing was performed with immunoSEQ multiplex PCR; in TCRdb, only in-frame clones are kept and a portion is missing. This sample's table has about 130,000 clones. Material for sequencing was PBMCs. These receptors originate from a woman aged 40 to 50 in good health and CMV-seropositive. Each CDR3 is given with its conserved first and last residue. Each record gives: J gene, V gene, D gene, CDR3 DNA, CDR3 protein. The D gene is left open where the match is weak.

j_call: TRBJ2-2; v_call: TRBV9; d_call: NA; cdr3_nt: TGTGCCAGCAGCGCAGGACTGGGGAACACCGGGGAGCTGTTTTTT; cdr3_aa: CASSAGLGNTGELFF
j_call: TRBJ1-2; v_call: TRBV25-1; d_call: TRBD1; cdr3_nt: TGTGCCAGCAGTGCCCTAGGGGGCGTAGACTATGGCTACACCTTC; cdr3_aa: CASSALGGVDYGYTF
j_call: TRBJ2-7; v_call: TRBV19; d_call: NA; cdr3_nt: TGTGCCAGTAGTATTTCAGCGTTTCGCTCCTACGAGCAGTACTTC; cdr3_aa: CASSISAFRSYEQYF
j_call: TRBJ2-7; v_call: TRBV7-3; d_call: TRBD1; cdr3_nt: TGTGCCAGCAGCCCAGAGACAGGGGTCCCCTACGAGCAGTACTTC; cdr3_aa: CASSPETGVPYEQYF
j_call: TRBJ2-7; v_call: TRBV7-8; d_call: TRBD1; cdr3_nt: TGTGCCAGCAGCTTCCGGACAGGGGTAAAGGCCTACGAGCAGTACTTC; cdr3_aa: CASSFRTGVKAYEQYF
j_call: TRBJ1-4; v_call: TRBV5-5; d_call: TRBD1; cdr3_nt: TGTGCCAGCAGCCTTACCGGGACAGGGGTAGAAAAACTGTTTTTT; cdr3_aa: CASSLTGTGVEKLFF
j_call: TRBJ2-3; v_call: TRBV11-2; d_call: TRBD1; cdr3_nt: TGTGCCAGCAATCGGGACAGCGGCACCTCCGTTAATACGCAGTATTTT; cdr3_aa: CASNRDSGTSVNTQYF
j_call: TRBJ2-1; v_call: TRBV5-6; d_call: TRBD1; cdr3_nt: TGTGCCAGCAGCTTGGTCGGGACAGGGGGTGTCGGTGAGCAGTTCTTC; cdr3_aa: CASSLVGTGGVGEQFF
j_call: TRBJ1-5; v_call: TRBV21-1; d_call: NA; cdr3_nt: TGTGCCAGCAGCAACGGAGACAGGGGCAATCAGCCCCAGCATTTT; cdr3_aa: CASSNGDRGNQPQHF
j_call: TRBJ2-7; v_call: TRBV7-3; d_call: TRBD2; cdr3_nt: TGTGCCAGCAGTTTAACTAGCGGGAGCTCCTACGAGCAGTACTTC; cdr3_aa: CASSLTSGSSYEQYF
j_call: TRBJ2-2; v_call: TRBV5-6; d_call: TRBD2; cdr3_nt: TGTGCCAGCAGCGGGTGGACTAGCGGGAGTAAGGGGGCCGGGGAGCTGTTTTTT; cdr3_aa: CASSGWTSGSKGAGELFF
j_call: TRBJ2-5; v_call: TRBV2; d_call: NA; cdr3_nt: TGTGCCAGCTTCCTCTATGGGGAGCAGTACTTC; cdr3_aa: CASFLYGEQYF
j_call: TRBJ2-7; v_call: TRBV28; d_call: TRBD2; cdr3_nt: TGTGCCAGCAGTCGGCTAGGCTTAGCGGGACACTACGAGCAGTACTTC; cdr3_aa: CASSRLGLAGHYEQYF
j_call: TRBJ2-3; v_call: TRBV7-3; d_call: NA; cdr3_nt: TGTGCCAGCAGCCAAGGGGGTAGCACAGATACGCAGTATTTT; cdr3_aa: CASSQGGSTDTQYF
j_call: TRBJ1-5; v_call: TRBV5-6; d_call: TRBD1; cdr3_nt: TGTGCCAGCAGCTCCCGGGACAGATATAGCAATCAGCCCCAGCATTTT; cdr3_aa: CASSSRDRYSNQPQHF
j_call: TRBJ1-3; v_call: TRBV20-1; d_call: NA; cdr3_nt: TGCAGTCTTAGATCTGGAAACACCATATATTTT; cdr3_aa: CSLRSGNTIYF
j_call: TRBJ2-5; v_call: TRBV19; d_call: TRBD2; cdr3_nt: TGTGCCAGTAGTATAGGACTAGCGGGAGGAGAGACCCAGTACTTC; cdr3_aa: CASSIGLAGGETQYF
j_call: TRBJ2-1; v_call: TRBV10-1; d_call: TRBD2; cdr3_nt: TGCGCCAGCAGTGAGTCTGGCGGGAGACAAGGTGAGCAGTTCTTC; cdr3_aa: CASSESGGRQGEQFF
j_call: TRBJ2-3; v_call: TRBV6-1; d_call: TRBD2; cdr3_nt: TGTGCCAGCAGTGATCTAGACAGAGGACTAGCGGGAGTAGATACGCAGTATTTT; cdr3_aa: CASSDLDRGLAGVDTQYF
j_call: TRBJ2-1; v_call: TRBV7-3; d_call: NA; cdr3_nt: TGTGCCAGCAGCGATCAGGATCGCTCCTACAATGAGCAGTTCTTC; cdr3_aa: CASSDQDRSYNEQFF
j_call: TRBJ2-6; v_call: TRBV5-1; d_call: TRBD1; cdr3_nt: TGCGCCAGCAGCCATTACAGGGGAACTGGGGCCAACGTCCTGACTTTC; cdr3_aa: CASSHYRGTGANVLTF
j_call: TRBJ2-1; v_call: TRBV6-1; d_call: NA; cdr3_nt: TGTGCCAGCAGTGAAATTCGGGGAGCCCCCTACAATGAGCAGTTCTTC; cdr3_aa: CASSEIRGAPYNEQFF
j_call: TRBJ2-1; v_call: TRBV6-5; d_call: NA; cdr3_nt: TGTGCCAGCAGCACGATTAAGAGCTCCTACAATGAGCAGTTCTTC; cdr3_aa: CASSTIKSSYNEQFF
j_call: TRBJ1-1; v_call: TRBV27; d_call: NA; cdr3_nt: TGTGCCAGCAGCCCGCTAACAGGAACTGAAGCTTTCTTT; cdr3_aa: CASSPLTGTEAFF
j_call: TRBJ2-6; v_call: TRBV7-9; d_call: TRBD1; cdr3_nt: TGTGCCAGCAGCCGTGGACAGGTGGCTTCTGGGGCCAACGTCCTGACTTTC; cdr3_aa: CASSRGQVASGANVLTF
j_call: TRBJ2-7; v_call: TRBV10-1; d_call: TRBD1; cdr3_nt: TGCGCCAGCAGTGAAGGGACAGACTACGAGCAGTACTTC; cdr3_aa: CASSEGTDYEQYF
j_call: TRBJ2-7; v_call: TRBV9; d_call: TRBD2; cdr3_nt: TGTGCCAGCAGCGTAGGGCCAGCGGGAGGACCTTACGAGCAGTACTTC; cdr3_aa: CASSVGPAGGPYEQYF
j_call: TRBJ2-1; v_call: TRBV28; d_call: TRBD2; cdr3_nt: TGTGCCAGCAGTTCCGCTAGCGGGAGGGCCTCATCTTCCTACAATGAGCAGTTCTTC; cdr3_aa: CASSSASGRASSSYNEQFF
j_call: TRBJ1-2; v_call: TRBV6-5; d_call: TRBD1; cdr3_nt: TGTGCCAGCAGTCGGGACAGCGCCTATGGCTACACCTTC; cdr3_aa: CASSRDSAYGYTF
j_call: TRBJ1-2; v_call: TRBV6-4; d_call: TRBD1; cdr3_nt: TGTGCCAGCAGCCCTACGGGGACAGCGCCCTATGGCTACACCTTC; cdr3_aa: CASSPTGTAPYGYTF
j_call: TRBJ1-5; v_call: TRBV1; d_call: NA; cdr3_nt: TGCACTCACAGGCGGGGGCTTTTATATCAGCCCCAGCATTTT; cdr3_aa: CTHRRGLLYQPQHF
j_call: TRBJ1-4; v_call: TRBV6-6; d_call: NA; cdr3_nt: TGTGCCAGCAGTTACTCATTCGGGGGTGGGGATGAAAAACTGTTTTTT; cdr3_aa: CASSYSFGGGDEKLFF
j_call: TRBJ2-7; v_call: TRBV7-8; d_call: NA; cdr3_nt: TGTGCCAGCAGCTTAGACGGGAGTGTGTGGGAGCAGTACTTC; cdr3_aa: CASSLDGSVWEQYF
j_call: TRBJ1-4; v_call: TRBV6-4; d_call: TRBD1; cdr3_nt: TGTGCCAGCAGTGATGGGACAGCGACAACTAATGAAAAACTGTTTTTT; cdr3_aa: CASSDGTATTNEKLFF
j_call: TRBJ1-5; v_call: TRBV19; d_call: NA; cdr3_nt: TGTGCCAGTAGAACAGTTAGCAATCAGCCCCAGCATTTT; cdr3_aa: CASRTVSNQPQHF
j_call: TRBJ1-4; v_call: TRBV2; d_call: NA; cdr3_nt: TGTGCCAGCCTCTCCGGGACATCTTTGAATGAAAAACTGTTTTTT; cdr3_aa: CASLSGTSLNEKLFF
j_call: TRBJ2-7; v_call: TRBV2; d_call: NA; cdr3_nt: TGTGCCAGCAATAGCCTACGAGGGCAGTACTTC; cdr3_aa: CASNSLRGQYF
j_call: TRBJ2-4; v_call: TRBV28; d_call: TRBD2; cdr3_nt: TGTGCCAGCAGTCCGTTAGCGGGAGGGGGGAACATTCAGTACTTC; cdr3_aa: CASSPLAGGGNIQYF
j_call: TRBJ1-2; v_call: TRBV19; d_call: NA; cdr3_nt: TGTGCCAGTAGTCCCGGCCGGGGGGAATATGGCTACACCTTC; cdr3_aa: CASSPGRGEYGYTF
j_call: TRBJ2-7; v_call: TRBV6-5; d_call: NA; cdr3_nt: TGTGCCAGCAGTTCAAAGCTGCCACCCTACGAGCAGTACTTC; cdr3_aa: CASSSKLPPYEQYF
j_call: TRBJ2-1; v_call: TRBV11-3; d_call: NA; cdr3_nt: TGTGCCAGCAGCTCAGCTGGGCTCGGCAGAGATGAGCAGTTCTTC; cdr3_aa: CASSSAGLGRDEQFF
j_call: TRBJ1-3; v_call: TRBV10-3; d_call: NA; cdr3_nt: TGTGCCATCAGTGAGTTGAGCTCTGGAAACACCATATATTTT; cdr3_aa: CAISELSSGNTIYF
j_call: TRBJ2-7; v_call: TRBV18; d_call: TRBD2; cdr3_nt: TGTGCCAGCTCACCAAGACTAGCGGGCGACTACGAGCAGTACTTC; cdr3_aa: CASSPRLAGDYEQYF
j_call: TRBJ2-2; v_call: TRBV10-3; d_call: NA; cdr3_nt: TGTGCCGGGGCTGAAGAGCTGAACACCGGGGAGCTGTTTTTT; cdr3_aa: CAGAEELNTGELFF
j_call: TRBJ1-2; v_call: TRBV5-6; d_call: TRBD1; cdr3_nt: TGTGCCAGCAGCCCTCTCTGGACAGGGGTGAACTATGGCTACACCTTC; cdr3_aa: CASSPLWTGVNYGYTF